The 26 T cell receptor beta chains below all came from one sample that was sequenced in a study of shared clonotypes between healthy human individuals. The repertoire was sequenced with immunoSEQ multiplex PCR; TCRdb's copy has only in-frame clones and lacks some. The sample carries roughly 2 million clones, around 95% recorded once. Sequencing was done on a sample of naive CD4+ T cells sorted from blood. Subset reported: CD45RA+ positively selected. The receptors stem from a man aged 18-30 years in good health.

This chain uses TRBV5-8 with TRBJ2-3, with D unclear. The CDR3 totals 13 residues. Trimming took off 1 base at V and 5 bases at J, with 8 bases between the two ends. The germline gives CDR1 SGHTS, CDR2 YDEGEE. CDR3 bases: TGTGCCAGCAGCTTGTGGCAGAGAGATACGCAGTATTTT. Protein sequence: CASSLWQRDTQYF.

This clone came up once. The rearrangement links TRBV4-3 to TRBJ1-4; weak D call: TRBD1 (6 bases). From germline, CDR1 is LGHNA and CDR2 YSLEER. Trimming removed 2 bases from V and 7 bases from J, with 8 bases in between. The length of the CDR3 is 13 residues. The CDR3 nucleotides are TGCGCCAGCAGCCAAAACAGGGCTGAAAAACTGTTTTTT. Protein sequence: CASSQNRAEKLFF.

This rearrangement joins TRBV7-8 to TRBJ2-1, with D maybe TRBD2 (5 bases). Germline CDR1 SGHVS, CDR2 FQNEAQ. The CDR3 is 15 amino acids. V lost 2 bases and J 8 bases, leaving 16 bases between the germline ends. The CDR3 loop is CASSLPGLLPDEQFF. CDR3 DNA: TGTGCCAGCAGCTTACCCGGACTTCTTCCGGATGAGCAGTTCTTC.

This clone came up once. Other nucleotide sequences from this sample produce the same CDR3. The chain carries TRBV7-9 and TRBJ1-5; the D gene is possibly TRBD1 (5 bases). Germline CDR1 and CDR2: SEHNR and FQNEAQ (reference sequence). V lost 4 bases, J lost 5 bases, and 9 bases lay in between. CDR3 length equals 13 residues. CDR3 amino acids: CASSSGGYQPQHF. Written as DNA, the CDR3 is TGTGCCAGCAGCTCCGGGGGTTATCAGCCCCAGCATTTT.

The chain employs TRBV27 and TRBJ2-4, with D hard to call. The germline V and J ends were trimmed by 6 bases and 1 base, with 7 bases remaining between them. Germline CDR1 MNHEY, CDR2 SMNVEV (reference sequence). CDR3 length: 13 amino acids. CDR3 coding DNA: TGTGCCAGCAGCCCCGTGGCCAAAAACATTCAGTACTTC. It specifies CASSPVAKNIQYF.

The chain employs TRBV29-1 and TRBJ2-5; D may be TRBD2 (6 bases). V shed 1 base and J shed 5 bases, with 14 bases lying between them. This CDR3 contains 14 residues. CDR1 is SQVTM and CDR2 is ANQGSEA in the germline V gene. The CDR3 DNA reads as TGCAGCGTTGAAGGACGGGAGTGGAGGGAGACCCAGTACTTC. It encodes CSVEGREWRETQYF.

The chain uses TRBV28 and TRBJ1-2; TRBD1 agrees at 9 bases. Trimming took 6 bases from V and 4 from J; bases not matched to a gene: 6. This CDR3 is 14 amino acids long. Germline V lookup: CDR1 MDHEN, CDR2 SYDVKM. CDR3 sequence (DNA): TGTGCCAGCAGGGGGACAGGGCGAGCCTATGGCTACACCTTC. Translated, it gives CASRGTGRAYGYTF.

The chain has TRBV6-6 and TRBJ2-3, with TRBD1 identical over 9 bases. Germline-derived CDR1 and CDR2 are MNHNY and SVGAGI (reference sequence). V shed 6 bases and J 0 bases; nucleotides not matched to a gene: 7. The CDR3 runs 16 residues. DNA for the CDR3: TGTGCCAGCAGGATCGGGACAGGGTTTAGCACAGATACGCAGTATTTT. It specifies CASRIGTGFSTDTQYF.

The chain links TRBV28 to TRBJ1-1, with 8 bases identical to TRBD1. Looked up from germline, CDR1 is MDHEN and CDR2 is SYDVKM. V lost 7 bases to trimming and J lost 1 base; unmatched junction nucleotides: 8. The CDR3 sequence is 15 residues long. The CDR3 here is CASIQGALGNTEAFF. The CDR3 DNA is TGTGCCAGCATCCAGGGGGCATTAGGGAACACTGAAGCTTTCTTT.

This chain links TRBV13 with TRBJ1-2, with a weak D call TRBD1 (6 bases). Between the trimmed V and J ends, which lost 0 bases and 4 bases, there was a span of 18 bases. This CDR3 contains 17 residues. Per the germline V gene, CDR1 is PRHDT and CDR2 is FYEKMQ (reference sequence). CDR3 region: CASSLGDKSGVSYGYTF. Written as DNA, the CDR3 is TGTGCCAGCAGCTTAGGGGACAAATCAGGGGTGAGCTATGGCTACACCTTC.

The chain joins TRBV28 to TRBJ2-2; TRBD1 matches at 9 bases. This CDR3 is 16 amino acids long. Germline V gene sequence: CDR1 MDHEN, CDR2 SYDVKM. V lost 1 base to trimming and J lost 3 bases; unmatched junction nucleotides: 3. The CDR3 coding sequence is TGTGCCAGCAGTTTATACAGGGGGCGCGACACCGGGGAGCTGTTTTTT. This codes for CASSLYRGRDTGELFF.

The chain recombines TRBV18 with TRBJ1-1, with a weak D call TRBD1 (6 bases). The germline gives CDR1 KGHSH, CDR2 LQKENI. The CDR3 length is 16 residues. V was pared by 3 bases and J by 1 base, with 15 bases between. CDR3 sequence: CASSPESYRANTEAFF. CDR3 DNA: TGTGCCAGCTCACCTGAATCCTACAGGGCGAACACTGAAGCTTTCTTT.

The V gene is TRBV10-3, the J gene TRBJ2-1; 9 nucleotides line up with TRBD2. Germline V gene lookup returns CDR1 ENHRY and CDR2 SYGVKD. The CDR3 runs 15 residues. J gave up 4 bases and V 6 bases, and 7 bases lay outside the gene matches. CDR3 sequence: CAISSGGTAYNEQFF. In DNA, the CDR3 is TGTGCCATCAGCAGCGGGGGGACAGCGTACAATGAGCAGTTCTTC.

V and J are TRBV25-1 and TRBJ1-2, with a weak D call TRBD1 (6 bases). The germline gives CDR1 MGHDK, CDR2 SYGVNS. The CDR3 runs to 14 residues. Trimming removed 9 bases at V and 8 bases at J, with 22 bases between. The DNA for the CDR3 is TGTGCCAGTTCGACAGGTGGGAGAATTGAGGGCTACACCTTC. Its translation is CASSTGGRIEGYTF.

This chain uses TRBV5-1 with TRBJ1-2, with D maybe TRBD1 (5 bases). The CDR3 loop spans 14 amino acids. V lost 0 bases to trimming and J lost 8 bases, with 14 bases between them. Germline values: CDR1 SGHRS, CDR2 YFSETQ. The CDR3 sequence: CASSLEGTSGGYTF. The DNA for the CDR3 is TGCGCCAGCAGCTTGGAGGGGACCAGCGGGGGCTACACCTTC.

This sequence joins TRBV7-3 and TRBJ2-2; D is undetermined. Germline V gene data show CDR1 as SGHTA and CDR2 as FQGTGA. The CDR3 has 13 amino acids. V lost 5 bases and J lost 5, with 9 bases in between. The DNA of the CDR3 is TGTGCCAGCAGCCTGCAGGCGACCGGGGAGCTGTTTTTT. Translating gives CASSLQATGELFF.

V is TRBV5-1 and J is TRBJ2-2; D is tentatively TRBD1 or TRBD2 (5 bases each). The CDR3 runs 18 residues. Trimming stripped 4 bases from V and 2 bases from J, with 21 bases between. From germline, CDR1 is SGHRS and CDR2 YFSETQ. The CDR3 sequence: CASSPSSGYRGNTGELFF. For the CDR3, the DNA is TGCGCCAGCAGCCCCTCCTCGGGGTATAGGGGAAACACCGGGGAGCTGTTTTTT.

The CDR3 nucleotides are TGCACCAGCAGCCAAGATAGCGGGGGGGCTTGGGGCACAGATACGCAGTATTTT. This sequence encodes CTSSQDSGGAWGTDTQYF. The gene calls are TRBV1 and TRBJ2-3; the tabulated D call, TRBD2, remains unverified against the DNA. TRBV1 is classified as a pseudogene. The CDR3 runs 18 residues.

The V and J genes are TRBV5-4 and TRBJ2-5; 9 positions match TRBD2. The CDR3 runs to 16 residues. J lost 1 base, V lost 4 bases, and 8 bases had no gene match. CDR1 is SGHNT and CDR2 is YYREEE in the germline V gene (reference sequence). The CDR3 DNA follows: TGTGCCAGCAGCGTGGGTCAAGCGGGAGGCCAAGAGACCCAGTACTTC. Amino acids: CASSVGQAGGQETQYF.

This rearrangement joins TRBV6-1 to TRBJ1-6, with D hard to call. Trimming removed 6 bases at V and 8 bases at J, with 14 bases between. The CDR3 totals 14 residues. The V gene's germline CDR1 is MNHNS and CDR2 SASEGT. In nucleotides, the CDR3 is TGTGCCAGCAGCGCGACATGGGGTTATTCACCCCTCCACTTT. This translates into CASSATWGYSPLHF.

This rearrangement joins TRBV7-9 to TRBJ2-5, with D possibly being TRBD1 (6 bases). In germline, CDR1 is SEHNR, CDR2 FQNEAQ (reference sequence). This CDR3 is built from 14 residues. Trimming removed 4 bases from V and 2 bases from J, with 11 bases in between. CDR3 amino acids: CASSSYQGQETQYF. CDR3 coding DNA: TGTGCCAGCAGCTCCTATCAGGGGCAAGAGACCCAGTACTTC. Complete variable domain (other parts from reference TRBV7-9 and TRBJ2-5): DTGVSQNPRHKITKRGQNVTFRCDPISEHNRLYWYRQTLGQGPEFLTYFQNEAQLEKSRLLSDRFSAERPKGSFSTLEIQRTEQGDSAMYLCASSSYQGQETQYFGPGTRLLVL.

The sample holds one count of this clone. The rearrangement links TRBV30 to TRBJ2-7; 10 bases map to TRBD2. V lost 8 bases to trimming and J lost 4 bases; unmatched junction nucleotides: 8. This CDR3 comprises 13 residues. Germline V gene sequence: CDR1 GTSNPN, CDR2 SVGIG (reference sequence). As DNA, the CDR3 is TGTGCCACGAGCGGGGGGGCCGGTTACGAGCAGTACTTC. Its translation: CATSGGAGYEQYF.

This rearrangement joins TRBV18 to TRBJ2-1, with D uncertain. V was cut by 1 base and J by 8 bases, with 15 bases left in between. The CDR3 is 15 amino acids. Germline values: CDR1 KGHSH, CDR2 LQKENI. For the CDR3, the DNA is TGTGCCAGCTCACCACTTAATGCATTAGGACATGAGCAGTTCTTC. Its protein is CASSPLNALGHEQFF.

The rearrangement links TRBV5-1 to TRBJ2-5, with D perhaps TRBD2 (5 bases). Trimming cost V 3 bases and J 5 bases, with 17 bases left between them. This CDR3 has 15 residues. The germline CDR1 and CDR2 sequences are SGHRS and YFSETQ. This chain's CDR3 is CASSSRPGMGETQYF. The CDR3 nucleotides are TGCGCCAGCAGCTCCCGCCCCGGGATGGGGGAGACCCAGTACTTC. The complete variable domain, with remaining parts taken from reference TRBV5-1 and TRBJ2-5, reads KAGVTQTPRYLIKTRGQQVTLSCSPISGHRSVSWYQQTPGQGLQFLFEYFSETQRNKGNFPGRFSGRQFSNSRSEMNVSTLELGDSALYLCASSSRPGMGETQYFGPGTRLLVL.

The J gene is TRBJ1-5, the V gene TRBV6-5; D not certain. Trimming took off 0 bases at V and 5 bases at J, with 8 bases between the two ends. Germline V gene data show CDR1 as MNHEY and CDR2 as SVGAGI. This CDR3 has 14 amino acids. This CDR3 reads CASSYSEGDQPQHF. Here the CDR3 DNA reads TGTGCCAGCAGTTACTCGGAGGGAGATCAGCCCCAGCATTTT.

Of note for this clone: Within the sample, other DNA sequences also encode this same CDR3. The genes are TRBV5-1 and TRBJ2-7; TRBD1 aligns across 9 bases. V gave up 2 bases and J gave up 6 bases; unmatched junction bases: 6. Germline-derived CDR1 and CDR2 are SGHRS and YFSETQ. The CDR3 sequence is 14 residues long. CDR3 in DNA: TGCGCCAGCAGCTTAGTGGGACAGGGTTCCGAGCAGTACTTC. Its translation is CASSLVGQGSEQYF.